This entry concerns a single TCR beta chain. CDR1 DFQATT and CDR2 SNEGSKA come from the germline V gene (reference sequence). The V end was cut by 5 bases, the J end by 6 bases, with 11 bases between. The CDR3 sequence is 12 residues long. The sample is drawn from a study of identical twins. Each CDR3 protein gets one entry after TCRdb re-called the 5' RACE reads with MiXCR. The profile shows hundreds of thousands of distinct CDR3 sequences, 18% of them singletons. Another study also made use of these data, one on T cells expressing NK-cell markers.

The chain couples TRBV20-1 to TRBJ2-4; TRBD1 is a possible D gene (6 bases). This sequence was found in a woman aged 18-29 years in good health. Sequencing used PBMCs. CDR3 nucleotides: TGCAGTGCTCTCAGGGGAGTAAACATTCAGTACTTC. Residues: CSALRGVNIQYF.